This TCR beta chain was documented in a study of T cells expressing NK-cell markers. Study outcomes and limitations: Whether the expanded NKG2C+ T cell clones recognized HCMV remained unclear. NKG2C+ dominant clonotypes from several donors made up roughly 1.0-7.5% of CD8+ T cells.

Points on this clonotype: Antigen specificity is unknown.

Germline CDR1 reads SGHRS; CDR2 reads YFSETQ. The CDR3 consists of 14 residues. TCR beta cDNA was made by 5'RACE template switching with UMIs. TCRdb reprocessed the 5' RACE reads and stores each CDR3 protein as one record, lacking DNA. This table lists 300,000 to 500,000 distinct CDR3 sequences. This clonotype was sampled from a woman in her forties or fifties in good health. The V gene is TRBV5-1, the J gene TRBJ2-3; TCRdb's D call of TRBD2 is untestable without DNA. The sample consisted of blood T cells: a sorted CD56 or NKG2C T cell subset, CD4+ or CD8+ T cells, or bulk PBMC T cells (not recorded which). The CDR3 here is CASSLEGTSGTQYF.